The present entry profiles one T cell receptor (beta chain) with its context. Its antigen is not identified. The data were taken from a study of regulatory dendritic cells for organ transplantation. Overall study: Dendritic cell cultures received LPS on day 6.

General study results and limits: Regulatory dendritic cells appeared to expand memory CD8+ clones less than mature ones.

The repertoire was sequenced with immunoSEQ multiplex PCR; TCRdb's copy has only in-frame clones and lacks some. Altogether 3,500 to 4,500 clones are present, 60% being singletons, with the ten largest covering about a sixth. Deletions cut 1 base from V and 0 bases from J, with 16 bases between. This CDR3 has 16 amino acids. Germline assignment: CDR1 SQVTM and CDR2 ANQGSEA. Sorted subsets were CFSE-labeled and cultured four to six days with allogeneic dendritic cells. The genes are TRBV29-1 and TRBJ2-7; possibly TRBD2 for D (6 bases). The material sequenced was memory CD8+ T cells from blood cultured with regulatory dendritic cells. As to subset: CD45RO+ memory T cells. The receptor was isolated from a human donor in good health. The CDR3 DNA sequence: TGCAGCGTTGAAGCGGATGGTACGGACTACTCCTACGAGCAGTACTTC. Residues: CSVEADGTDYSYEQYF.